This T cell receptor (beta chain) was profiled in a study of blood T cell repertoires in COVID-19. This CDR3 is built from 16 residues. The V gene's germline CDR1 is SGHRS and CDR2 YFSETQ. V lost 0 bases and J lost 8, with 18 bases in between. TCRdb's copy holds only in-frame clones and misses some; the assay was immunoSEQ multiplex PCR. This sample has 400,000 or so clones, with around 87% found just once. The sample consisted of peripheral blood. The sequence derives from a human donor in a cohort sampled during active COVID-19. The genes are TRBV5-1 and TRBJ2-1; the D gene is possibly TRBD2 (5 bases). CDR3: CASSLEGQASRDEQFF. The CDR3 nucleotides read TGCGCCAGCAGCTTGGAAGGCCAGGCCTCGAGGGATGAGCAGTTCTTC.